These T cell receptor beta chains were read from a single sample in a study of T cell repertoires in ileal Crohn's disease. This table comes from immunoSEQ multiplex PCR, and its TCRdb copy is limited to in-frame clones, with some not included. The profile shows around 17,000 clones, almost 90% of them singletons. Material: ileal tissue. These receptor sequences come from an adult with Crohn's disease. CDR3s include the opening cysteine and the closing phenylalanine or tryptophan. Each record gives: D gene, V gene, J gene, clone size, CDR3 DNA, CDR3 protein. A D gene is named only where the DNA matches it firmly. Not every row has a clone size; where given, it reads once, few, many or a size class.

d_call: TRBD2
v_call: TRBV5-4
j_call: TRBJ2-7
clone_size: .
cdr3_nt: TGTGCCAGCAGCTTGGTAGCTAGCGGGCCAACCCATTCCTACGAGCAGTACTTC
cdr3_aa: CASSLVASGPTHSYEQYF

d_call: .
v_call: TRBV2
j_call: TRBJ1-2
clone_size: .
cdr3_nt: TGTGCCAGCAGTGATGCAGAATATGGCTACACCTTC
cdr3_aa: CASSDAEYGYTF

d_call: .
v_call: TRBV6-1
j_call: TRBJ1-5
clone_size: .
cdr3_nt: TGTGCCAGCAGCGGCATCGGGAGTCGTCAGCCCCAGCATTTT
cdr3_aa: CASSGIGSRQPQHF

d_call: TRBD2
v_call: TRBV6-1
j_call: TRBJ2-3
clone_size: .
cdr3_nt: TGTGCCAGCAGTGAAGCGAGCGGGAGGGGAGATACGCAGTATTTT
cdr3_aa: CASSEASGRGDTQYF

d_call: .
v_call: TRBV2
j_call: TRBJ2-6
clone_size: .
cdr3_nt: TGTGCCAGCAGTCAACACCTCTCTGGGGCCAACGTCCTGACTTTC
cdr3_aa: CASSQHLSGANVLTF

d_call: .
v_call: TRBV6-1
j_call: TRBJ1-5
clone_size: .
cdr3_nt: TGTGCCAGCAGTGAAGCCTGGGGGCTGAGCAATCAGCCCCAGCATTTT
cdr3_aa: CASSEAWGLSNQPQHF

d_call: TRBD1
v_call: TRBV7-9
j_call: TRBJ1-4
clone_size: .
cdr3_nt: TGTGCCAGCAGCTTAGGGGACAGGGGGCCTAATGAAAAACTGTTTTTT
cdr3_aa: CASSLGDRGPNEKLFF

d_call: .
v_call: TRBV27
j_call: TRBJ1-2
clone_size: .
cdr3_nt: TGTGCCAGCAGTTTATCGATATCAGCAGGGGGCTACACCTTC
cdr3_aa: CASSLSISAGGYTF

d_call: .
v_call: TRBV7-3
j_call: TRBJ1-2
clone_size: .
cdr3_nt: TGTGCCAGCGGGTACAGGAATAGCTACACCTTC
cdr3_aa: CASGYRNSYTF

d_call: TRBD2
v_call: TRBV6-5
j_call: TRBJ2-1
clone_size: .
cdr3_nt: TGTGCCAGCAGTTACTCGGGGACTAGCGCGTACAATGAGCAGTTCTTC
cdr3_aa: CASSYSGTSAYNEQFF

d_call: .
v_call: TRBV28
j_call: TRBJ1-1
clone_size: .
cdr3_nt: TGTGCCAGCAGAGTCCAAACTTCCTTGAACACTGAAGCTTTCTTT
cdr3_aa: CASRVQTSLNTEAFF

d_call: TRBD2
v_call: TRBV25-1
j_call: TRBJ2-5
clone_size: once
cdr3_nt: TGTGCCAGCAGTGAAACTAGCGGAATTCAAGAGACCCAGTACTTC
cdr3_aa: CASSETSGIQETQYF

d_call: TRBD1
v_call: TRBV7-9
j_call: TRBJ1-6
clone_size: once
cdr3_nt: TGTGCCAGCAGCCGGGGACAGAACAATTCACCCCTCCACTTT
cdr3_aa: CASSRGQNNSPLHF

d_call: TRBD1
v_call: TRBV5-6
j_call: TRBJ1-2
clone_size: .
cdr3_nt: TGTGCCAGCAGCTTTGTGGTGGGACCGGACAGGTCTAACTATGGCTACACCTTC
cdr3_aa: CASSFVVGPDRSNYGYTF

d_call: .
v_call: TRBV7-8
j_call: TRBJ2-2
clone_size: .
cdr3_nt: TGTGCCAGCAGCTTACTAACCACCGGGGAGCTGTTTTTT
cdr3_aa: CASSLLTTGELFF

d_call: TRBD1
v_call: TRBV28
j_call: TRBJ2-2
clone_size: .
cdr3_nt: TGTGCCAGCCTTAGGGGGCTTTACCACACCGGGGAGCTGTTTTTT
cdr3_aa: CASLRGLYHTGELFF

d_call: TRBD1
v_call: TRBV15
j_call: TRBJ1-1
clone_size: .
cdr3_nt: TGTGCCACCAGCAGACCCTGGACAAGGGGGCCCACTGAAGCTTTCTTT
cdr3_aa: CATSRPWTRGPTEAFF

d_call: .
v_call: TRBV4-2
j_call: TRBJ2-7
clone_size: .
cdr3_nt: TGTGCCAGCAGCCAAGAACTAGCTTACGAGCAGTACTTC
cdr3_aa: CASSQELAYEQYF

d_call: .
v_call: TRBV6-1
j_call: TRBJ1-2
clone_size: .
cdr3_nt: TGTGCCAGCAGTGAAAGCGTCGGGGCTAACTATGGCTACACCTTC
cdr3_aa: CASSESVGANYGYTF

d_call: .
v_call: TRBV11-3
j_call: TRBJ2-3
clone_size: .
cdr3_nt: TGTGCCAGCAGCCCGGGGATTGGCGGATGGGGTACGCAGTATTTT
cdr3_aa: CASSPGIGGWGTQYF

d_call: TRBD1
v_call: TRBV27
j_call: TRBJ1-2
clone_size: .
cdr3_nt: TGTGCCAGCACCAGGACAGGAGCTAGCTATGGCTACACCTTC
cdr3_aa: CASTRTGASYGYTF

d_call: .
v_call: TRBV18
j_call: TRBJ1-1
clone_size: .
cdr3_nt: TGTGCCAGCTCACCAACCGCGGGAAACACTGAAGCTTTCTTT
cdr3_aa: CASSPTAGNTEAFF

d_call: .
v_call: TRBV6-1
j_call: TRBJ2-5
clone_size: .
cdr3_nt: TGTGCCAGCAGTGAATCGGTGGAGGAGACCCAGTACTTC
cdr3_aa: CASSESVEETQYF

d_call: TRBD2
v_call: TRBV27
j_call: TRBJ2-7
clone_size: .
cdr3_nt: TGTGCCAGCGGCCAAGCGGGAGGTTCCTACGAGCAGTACTTC
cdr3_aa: CASGQAGGSYEQYF

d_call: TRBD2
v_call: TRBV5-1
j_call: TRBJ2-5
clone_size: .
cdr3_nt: TGCGCCAGCAGCTTGGCCGGGACTAGCGGGAGGGCCCGGGAGACCCAGTACTTC
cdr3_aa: CASSLAGTSGRARETQYF

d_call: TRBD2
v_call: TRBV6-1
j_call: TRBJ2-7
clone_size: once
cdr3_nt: TGTGCCAGCCTGACTAGCGAGCTCTCCTACGAGCAGTACTTC
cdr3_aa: CASLTSELSYEQYF

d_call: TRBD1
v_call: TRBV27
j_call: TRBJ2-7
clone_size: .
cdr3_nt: TGTGCCAGCAGTTTAAGTCTCGGACAGGTCACCTACGAGCAGTACTTC
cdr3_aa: CASSLSLGQVTYEQYF

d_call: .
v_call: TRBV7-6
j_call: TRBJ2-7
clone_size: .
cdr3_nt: TGTGCCAGCAGCTTAGCGTTAGGGGCCTACCCTACCTACGAGCAGTACTTC
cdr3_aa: CASSLALGAYPTYEQYF

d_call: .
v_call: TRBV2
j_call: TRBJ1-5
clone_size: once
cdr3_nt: TGTGCCAGCAGTGGGCAGGCCAATCAGCCCCAGCATTTT
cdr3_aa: CASSGQANQPQHF

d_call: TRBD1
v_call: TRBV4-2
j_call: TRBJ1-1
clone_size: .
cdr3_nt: TGTGCCAGCAGCCAAGATCTTGAGGGGGCGAGAACTGAAGCTTTCTTT
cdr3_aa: CASSQDLEGARTEAFF

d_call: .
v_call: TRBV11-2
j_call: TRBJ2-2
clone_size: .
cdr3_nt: TGTGCCAGCAGCTTAGTAGGGGGTACTTTTACGGGGGAGCTGTTTTTT
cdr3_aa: CASSLVGGTFTGELFF

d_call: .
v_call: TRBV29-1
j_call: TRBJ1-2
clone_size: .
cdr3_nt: TGCAGCGTGATGGGGGCCGTGGGAGGCTACACCTTC
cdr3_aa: CSVMGAVGGYTF

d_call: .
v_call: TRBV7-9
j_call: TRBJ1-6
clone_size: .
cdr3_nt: TGTGCCAGCAGCCGACAAGGGAGTTCACCCCTCCACTTT
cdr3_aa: CASSRQGSSPLHF

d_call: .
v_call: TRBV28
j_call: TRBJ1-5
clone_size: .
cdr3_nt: TGTGCCAGCAGTTTAGACAGACCAGTGAGCAATCAGCCCCAGCATTTT
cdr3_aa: CASSLDRPVSNQPQHF

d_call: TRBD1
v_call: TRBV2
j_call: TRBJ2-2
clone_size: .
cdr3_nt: TGTGCCAGCAGTGGACAGGGGGCGGTCGGGGAGCTGTTTTTT
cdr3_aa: CASSGQGAVGELFF

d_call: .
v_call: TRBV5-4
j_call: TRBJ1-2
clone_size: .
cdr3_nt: TGTGCCAGCAGCTTTCCGCAAGACAATTCACGCTATGGCTACACCTTC
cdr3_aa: CASSFPQDNSRYGYTF

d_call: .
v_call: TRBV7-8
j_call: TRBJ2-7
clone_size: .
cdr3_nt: TGTGCCAGCAGCTTAGTCCCAGGCCTGACCCCCATGTACTTC
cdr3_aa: CASSLVPGLTPMYF

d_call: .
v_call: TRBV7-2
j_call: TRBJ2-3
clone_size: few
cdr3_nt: TGTGCCAGCAGCCAACCGGGTGGCGCAGATACGCAGTATTTT
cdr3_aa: CASSQPGGADTQYF

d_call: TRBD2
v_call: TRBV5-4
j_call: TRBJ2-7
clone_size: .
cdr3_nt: TGTGCCAGCAGCCAGCTAGCGGGAGGGACATCCTACGAGCAGTACTTC
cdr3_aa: CASSQLAGGTSYEQYF

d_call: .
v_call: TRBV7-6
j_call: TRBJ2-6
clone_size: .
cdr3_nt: TGTGCCAGCAGCCCCCTAGGGAGCTCTGGGGCCAACGTCCTGACTTTC
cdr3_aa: CASSPLGSSGANVLTF

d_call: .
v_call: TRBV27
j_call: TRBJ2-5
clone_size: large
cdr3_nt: TGTGCCAGCAGTTTATGGGGGGGCTTGGCCGATCCCCAGTACTTC
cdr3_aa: CASSLWGGLADPQYF

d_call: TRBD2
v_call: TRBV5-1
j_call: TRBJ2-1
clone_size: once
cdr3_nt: TGCGCCAGCAGCTTGGGGACTAGCGGGAGGCCTAGTGAGCAGTTCTTC
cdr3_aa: CASSLGTSGRPSEQFF

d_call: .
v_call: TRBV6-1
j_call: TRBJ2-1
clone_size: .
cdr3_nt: TGTGCCAGCAGGGCCCAGGGAAGCTCCTACAATGAGCAGTTCTTC
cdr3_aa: CASRAQGSSYNEQFF

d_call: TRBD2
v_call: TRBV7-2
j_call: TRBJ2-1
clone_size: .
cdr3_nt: TGTGCCAGCAGCCCCCCCGGGACTAGCGGTTTACGCGAGCAGTTCTTC
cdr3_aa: CASSPPGTSGLREQFF

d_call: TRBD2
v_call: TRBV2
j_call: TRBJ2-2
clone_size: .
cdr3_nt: TGTGCCAGCAGTGAACGGGGGGACGGCACCGGGGAGCTGTTTTTT
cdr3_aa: CASSERGDGTGELFF

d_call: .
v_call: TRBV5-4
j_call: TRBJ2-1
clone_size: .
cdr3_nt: TGTGCCAGCAGCTTCCCAGGGCTTGGGGCGGAGCAGTTCTTC
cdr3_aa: CASSFPGLGAEQFF

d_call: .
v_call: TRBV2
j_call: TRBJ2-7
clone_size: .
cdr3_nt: TGTGCCAGCACTCCGACTAGTTCCTACGAGCAGTACTTC
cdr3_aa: CASTPTSSYEQYF

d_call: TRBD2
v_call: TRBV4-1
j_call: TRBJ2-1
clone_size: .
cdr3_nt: TGCGCCAGCAGCCTGGGACTAGCGGGGGAAAGCTCCTACAATGAGCAGTTCTTC
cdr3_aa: CASSLGLAGESSYNEQFF

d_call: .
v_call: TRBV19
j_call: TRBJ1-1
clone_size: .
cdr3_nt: TGTGCCAGTAGTATTCGGGGGAAGACTGAAGCTTTCTTT
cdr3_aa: CASSIRGKTEAFF

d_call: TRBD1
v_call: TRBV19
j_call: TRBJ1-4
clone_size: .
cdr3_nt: TGTGCCAGTAGTATAGCCCGGGACAGCCCTAATGAAAAACTGTTTTTT
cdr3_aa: CASSIARDSPNEKLFF

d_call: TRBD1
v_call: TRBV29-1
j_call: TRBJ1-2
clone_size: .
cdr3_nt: TGCAGCGCGAGGGGACAGACTAACTATGGCTACACCTTC
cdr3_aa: CSARGQTNYGYTF

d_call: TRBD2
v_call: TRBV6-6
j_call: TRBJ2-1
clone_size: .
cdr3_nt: TGTGCCAGCAGCCCCCTTGGACTAGCGGTAGACAATGAGCAGTTCTTC
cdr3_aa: CASSPLGLAVDNEQFF

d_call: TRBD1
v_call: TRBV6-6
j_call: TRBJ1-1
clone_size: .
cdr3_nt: TGTGCCAGCAGTACGACAGGGAGTAGGAACACTGAAGCTTTCTTT
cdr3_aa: CASSTTGSRNTEAFF

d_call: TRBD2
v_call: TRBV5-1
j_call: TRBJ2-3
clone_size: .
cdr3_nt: TGCGCCAGCAGAAGGGGACTAGAAATTTCGGATACGCAGTATTTT
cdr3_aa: CASRRGLEISDTQYF

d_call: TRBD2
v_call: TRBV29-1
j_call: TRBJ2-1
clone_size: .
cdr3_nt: TGCAGCGCGGGGGGGGGCCAAAGGAAGGAGGAGCAGTTCTTC
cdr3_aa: CSAGGGQRKEEQFF

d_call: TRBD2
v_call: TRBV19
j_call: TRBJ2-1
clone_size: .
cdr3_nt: TGTGCCAGTAGTTTGGCTCTAGCGGGCTACAATGAGCAGTTCTTC
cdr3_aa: CASSLALAGYNEQFF

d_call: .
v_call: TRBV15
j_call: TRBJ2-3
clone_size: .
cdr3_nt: TGTGCCACCAGCAGAGAGGCAGGTACAGATACGCAGTATTTT
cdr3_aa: CATSREAGTDTQYF